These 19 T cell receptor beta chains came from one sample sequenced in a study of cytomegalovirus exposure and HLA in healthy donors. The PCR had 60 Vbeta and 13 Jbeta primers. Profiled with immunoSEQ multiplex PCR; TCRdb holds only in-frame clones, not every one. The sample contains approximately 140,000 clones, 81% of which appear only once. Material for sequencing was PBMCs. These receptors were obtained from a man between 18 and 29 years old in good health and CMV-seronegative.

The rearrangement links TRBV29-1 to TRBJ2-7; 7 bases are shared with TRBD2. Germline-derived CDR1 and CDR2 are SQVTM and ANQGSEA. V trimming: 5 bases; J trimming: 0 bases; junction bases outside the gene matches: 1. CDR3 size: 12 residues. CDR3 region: CSVWTSSYEQYF. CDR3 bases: TGCAGCGTTTGGACTAGCTCCTACGAGCAGTACTTC.

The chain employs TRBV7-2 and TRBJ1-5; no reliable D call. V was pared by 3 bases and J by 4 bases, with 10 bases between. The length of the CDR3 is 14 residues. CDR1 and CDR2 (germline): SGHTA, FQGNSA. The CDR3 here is CASSLPGGNQPQHF. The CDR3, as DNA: TGTGCCAGCAGCTTGCCCGGAGGGAATCAGCCCCAGCATTTT.

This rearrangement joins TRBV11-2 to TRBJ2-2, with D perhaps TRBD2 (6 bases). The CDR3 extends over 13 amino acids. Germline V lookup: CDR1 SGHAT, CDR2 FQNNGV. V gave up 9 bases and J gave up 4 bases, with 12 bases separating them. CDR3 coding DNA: TGTGCCAGACGGGACTTTTCCACCGGGGAGCTGTTTTTT. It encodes CARRDFSTGELFF.

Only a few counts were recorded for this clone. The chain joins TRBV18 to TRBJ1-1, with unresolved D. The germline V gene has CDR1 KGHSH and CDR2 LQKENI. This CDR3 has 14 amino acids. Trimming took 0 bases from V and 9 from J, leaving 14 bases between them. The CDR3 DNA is TGTGCCAGCTCACCACCGGCGGGGTTGCCTCAAGCTTTCTTT. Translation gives CASSPPAGLPQAFF. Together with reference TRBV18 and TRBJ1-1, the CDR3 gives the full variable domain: NAGVMQNPRHLVRRRGQEARLRCSPMKGHSHVYWYRQLPEEGLKFMVYLQKENIIDESGMPKERFSAEFPKEGPSILRIQQVVRGDSAAYFCASSPPAGLPQAFFGQGTRLTVV.

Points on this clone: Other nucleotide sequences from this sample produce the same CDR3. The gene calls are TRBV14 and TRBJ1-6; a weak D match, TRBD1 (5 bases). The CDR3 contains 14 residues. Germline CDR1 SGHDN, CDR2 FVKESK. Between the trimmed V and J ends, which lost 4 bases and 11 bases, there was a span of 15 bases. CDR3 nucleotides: TGTGCCAGCAGCCTCGGGCAGGGAACAACACCCCTCCACTTT. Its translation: CASSLGQGTTPLHF. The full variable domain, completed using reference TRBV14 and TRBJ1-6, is EAGVTQFPSHSVIEKGQTVTLRCDPISGHDNLYWYRRVMGKEIKFLLHFVKESKQDESGMPNNRFLAERTGGTYSTLKVQPAELEDSGVYFCASSLGQGTTPLHFGNGTRLTVT.

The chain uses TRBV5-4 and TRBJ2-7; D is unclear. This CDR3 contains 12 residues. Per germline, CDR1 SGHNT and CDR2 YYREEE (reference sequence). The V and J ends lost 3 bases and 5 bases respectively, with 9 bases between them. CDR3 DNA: TGTGCCAGCAGCTCAGTGGTGGACGAGCAGTACTTC. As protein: CASSSVVDEQYF.

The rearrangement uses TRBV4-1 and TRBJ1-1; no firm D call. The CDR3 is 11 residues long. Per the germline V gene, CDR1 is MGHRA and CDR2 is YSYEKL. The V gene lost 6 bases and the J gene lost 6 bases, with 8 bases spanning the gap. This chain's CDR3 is CASRTGSEAFF. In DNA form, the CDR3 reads TGCGCCAGCAGGACTGGGTCTGAAGCTTTCTTT.

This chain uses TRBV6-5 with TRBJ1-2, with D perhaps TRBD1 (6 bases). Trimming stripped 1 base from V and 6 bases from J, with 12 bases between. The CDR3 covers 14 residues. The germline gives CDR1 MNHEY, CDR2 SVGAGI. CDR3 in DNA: TGTGCCAGCAGTTACTTGGGGGGGCGGGATGGCTACACCTTC. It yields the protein CASSYLGGRDGYTF.

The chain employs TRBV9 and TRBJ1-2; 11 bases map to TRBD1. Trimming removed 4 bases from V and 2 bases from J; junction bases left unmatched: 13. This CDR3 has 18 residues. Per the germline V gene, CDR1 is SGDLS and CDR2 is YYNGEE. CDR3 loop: CASSHRTGGSSFNYGYTF. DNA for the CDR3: TGTGCCAGCAGCCATAGGACAGGGGGCTCGTCCTTCAACTATGGCTACACCTTC.

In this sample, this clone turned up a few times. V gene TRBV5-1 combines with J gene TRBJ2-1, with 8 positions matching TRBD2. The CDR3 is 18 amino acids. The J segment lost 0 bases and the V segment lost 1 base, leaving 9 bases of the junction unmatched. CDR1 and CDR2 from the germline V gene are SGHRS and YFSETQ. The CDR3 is CASSLRSGGPSSYNEQFF. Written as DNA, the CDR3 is TGCGCCAGCAGCTTGAGAAGCGGGGGCCCGAGCTCCTACAATGAGCAGTTCTTC.

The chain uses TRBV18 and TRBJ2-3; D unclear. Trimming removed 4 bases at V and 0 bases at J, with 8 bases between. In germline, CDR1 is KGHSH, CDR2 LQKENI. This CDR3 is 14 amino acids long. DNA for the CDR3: TGTGCCAGCTCACTCCTACCTAGCACAGATACGCAGTATTTT. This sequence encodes CASSLLPSTDTQYF. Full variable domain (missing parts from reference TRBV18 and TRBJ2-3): NAGVMQNPRHLVRRRGQEARLRCSPMKGHSHVYWYRQLPEEGLKFMVYLQKENIIDESGMPKERFSAEFPKEGPSILRIQQVVRGDSAAYFCASSLLPSTDTQYFGPGTRLTVL.

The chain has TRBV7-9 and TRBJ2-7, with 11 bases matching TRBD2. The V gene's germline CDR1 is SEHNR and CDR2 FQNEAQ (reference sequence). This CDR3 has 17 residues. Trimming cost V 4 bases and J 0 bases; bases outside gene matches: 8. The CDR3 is CASSSTNSGGDSYEQYF. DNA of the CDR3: TGTGCCAGCAGCTCGACCAATAGCGGGGGGGACTCCTACGAGCAGTACTTC.

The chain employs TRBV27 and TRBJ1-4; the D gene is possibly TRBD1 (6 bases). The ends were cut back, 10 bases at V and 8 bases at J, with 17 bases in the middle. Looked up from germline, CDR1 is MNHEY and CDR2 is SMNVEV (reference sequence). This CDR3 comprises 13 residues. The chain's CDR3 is CATLDRISEKLFF. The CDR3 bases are TGTGCCACTCTCGACAGGATAAGCGAAAAACTGTTTTTT.

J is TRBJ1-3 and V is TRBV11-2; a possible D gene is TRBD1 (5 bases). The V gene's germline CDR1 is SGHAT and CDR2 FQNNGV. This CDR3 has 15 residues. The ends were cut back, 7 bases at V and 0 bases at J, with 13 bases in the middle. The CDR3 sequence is CASTPGATSGNTIYF. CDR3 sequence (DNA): TGTGCCAGCACCCCTGGGGCGACCTCTGGAAACACCATATATTTT.

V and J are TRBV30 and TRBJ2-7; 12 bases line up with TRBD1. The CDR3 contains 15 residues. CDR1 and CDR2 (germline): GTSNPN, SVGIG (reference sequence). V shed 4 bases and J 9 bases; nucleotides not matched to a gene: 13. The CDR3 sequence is CAWNPGTGGEGPQYF. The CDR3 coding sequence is TGTGCCTGGAATCCCGGGACAGGGGGCGAAGGTCCGCAGTACTTC.

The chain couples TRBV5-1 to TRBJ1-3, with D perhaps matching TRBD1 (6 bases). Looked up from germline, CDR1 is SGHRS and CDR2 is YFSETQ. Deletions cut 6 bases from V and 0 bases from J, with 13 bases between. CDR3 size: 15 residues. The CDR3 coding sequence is TGCGCCAGCACAGCGACAGGACCCTCTGGAAACACCATATATTTT. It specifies CASTATGPSGNTIYF.

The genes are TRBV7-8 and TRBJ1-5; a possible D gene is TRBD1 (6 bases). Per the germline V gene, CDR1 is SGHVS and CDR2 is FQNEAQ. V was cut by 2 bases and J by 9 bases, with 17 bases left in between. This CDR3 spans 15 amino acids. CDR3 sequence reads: CASSLYGTRGRPQHF. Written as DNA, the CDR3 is TGTGCCAGCAGCTTATACGGGACAAGAGGCCGGCCCCAGCATTTT.

In DNA form, the CDR3 reads TGTGCCAGCAGCGTAGGGGGCGGATCTAACTATGGCTACACCTTC. This translates into CASSVGGGSNYGYTF. The chain links TRBV9 to TRBJ1-2; TRBD1 is a possible D gene (5 bases). V dropped 0 bases and J dropped 0 bases, with 9 bases sitting between them. This CDR3 has 15 amino acids. CDR1 is SGDLS, CDR2 YYNGEE, per germline.

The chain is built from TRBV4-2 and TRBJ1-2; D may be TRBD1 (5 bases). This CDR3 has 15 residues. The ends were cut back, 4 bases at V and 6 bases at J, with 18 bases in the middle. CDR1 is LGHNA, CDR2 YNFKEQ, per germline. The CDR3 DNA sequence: TGTGCCAGCAGCCTCAGCCGGACCCCGGGGGATGGCTACACCTTC. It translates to CASSLSRTPGDGYTF.